The rows below give T cell receptor beta chains drawn from one sample of a study of control samples from healthy donors and cancer patients. TCRdb's copy holds only in-frame clones and misses some; the assay was immunoSEQ multiplex PCR. The data show about 130,000 clones, roughly 94% seen once. The specimen was blood. The source of these receptors is a man aged 25-45 years in good health. The CDR3 runs from the conserved cysteine through the conserved F or W. D genes are given only for firm matches. Expanded clones get a size class; other rows say once, few or many, or leave the size out.

CASSRTGQGRSGELFF | TGTGCCAGCAGCCGGACGGGCCAAGGGAGGTCCGGGGAGCTGTTTTTT | TRBJ2-2 | - | - | TRBV5-6
CAVRSRGPNEKLFF | TGTGCCGTCCGATCAAGAGGACCAAATGAAAAACTGTTTTTT | TRBJ1-4 | - | - | TRBV19
CASRHGATDTGELFF | TGCGCCAGCAGACATGGGGCTACAGACACCGGGGAGCTGTTTTTT | TRBJ2-2 | - | - | TRBV5-1
CASSLDDRTYNEQFF | TGTGCCAGCAGCTTAGACGACAGGACCTACAATGAGCAGTTCTTC | TRBJ2-1 | - | - | TRBV3-1/TRBV3-2
CASSQGAAGELFF | TGTGCCAGCAGCCAGGGGGCGGCCGGGGAGCTGTTTTTT | TRBJ2-2 | - | TRBD1 | TRBV6-5
CASSKQGTEAFF | TGTGCCAGCAGCAAACAGGGAACTGAAGCTTTCTTT | TRBJ1-1 | - | - | TRBV3-1/TRBV3-2
CASSSGTSGGTDTQYF | TGTGCCAGCAGTTCTGGGACTAGCGGGGGCACAGATACGCAGTATTTT | TRBJ2-3 | - | TRBD2 | TRBV28
CASSVADGRTDTQYF | TGTGCCAGCAGCGTAGCCGACGGGAGGACAGATACGCAGTATTTT | TRBJ2-3 | - | TRBD2 | TRBV9
CASSLSVGANEQFF | TGTGCCAGCAGTTTATCAGTAGGTGCTAATGAGCAGTTCTTC | TRBJ2-1 | once | - | TRBV27
CASSLDGTGGTGELFF | TGCGCCAGCAGCTTGGATGGGACAGGGGGGACCGGGGAGCTGTTTTTT | TRBJ2-2 | - | TRBD1 | TRBV5-1
CASTGISSGNTIYF | TGTGCCAGTACAGGGATTTCGAGTGGAAACACCATATATTTT | TRBJ1-3 | - | - | TRBV2